The 4 T cell receptor beta chains listed next were all sequenced from one sample in a study of Tregs in tolerant kidney transplant recipients. This table comes from immunoSEQ multiplex PCR, and its TCRdb copy is limited to in-frame clones, with some not included. The sample lists fewer than 100,000 clones; approximately 94% were seen once. The starting material was CD4+ T cells from blood, obtained before the transplant. The receptor source for this set is a human donor who received a combined kidney and bone marrow transplant.

The CDR3 nucleotides read TGTGCCACCACCCGAGGGACAGGGTACACAGATACGCAGTATTTT. Encoded protein: CATTRGTGYTDTQYF. The gene calls are TRBV25-1 and TRBJ2-3; 9 bases line up with TRBD1. Germline assignment: CDR1 MGHDK and CDR2 SYGVNS. V gave up 10 bases and J gave up 2 bases; unmatched junction bases: 10. This CDR3 comprises 15 residues.

The CDR3 is CASSQGVNSGGQETQYF. DNA of the CDR3: TGTGCCAGCAGCCAAGGAGTTAATAGCGGAGGCCAAGAGACCCAGTACTTC. The gene calls are TRBV4-2 and TRBJ2-5, with D possibly TRBD2 on 6 matching bases. CDR3 size: 17 residues. Germline values: CDR1 LGHNA, CDR2 YNFKEQ. V lost 1 base, J lost 1 base, and 16 bases lay in between.

The chain couples TRBV5-1 to TRBJ2-7; 7 bases agree with TRBD1. From germline, CDR1 is SGHRS and CDR2 YFSETQ. The CDR3 is 16 amino acids. J lost 6 bases, V lost 3 bases, and 15 bases had no gene match. The DNA of the CDR3 is TGCGCCAGCAGCTCCGATTCAACAGGGGTGTATCCCGAGCAGTACTTC. Its protein product is CASSSDSTGVYPEQYF.

This clone was recorded only once. This sequence joins TRBV4-2 and TRBJ2-3; weak D call: TRBD2 (5 bases). CDR1 is LGHNA, CDR2 YNFKEQ, per germline. The CDR3 covers 16 residues. The V and J ends lost 1 base and 0 bases respectively, with 11 bases between them. CDR3 nucleotide sequence: TGTGCCAGCAGCCAAGGCCCGGGGTTAAGCACAGATACGCAGTATTTT. It specifies CASSQGPGLSTDTQYF.